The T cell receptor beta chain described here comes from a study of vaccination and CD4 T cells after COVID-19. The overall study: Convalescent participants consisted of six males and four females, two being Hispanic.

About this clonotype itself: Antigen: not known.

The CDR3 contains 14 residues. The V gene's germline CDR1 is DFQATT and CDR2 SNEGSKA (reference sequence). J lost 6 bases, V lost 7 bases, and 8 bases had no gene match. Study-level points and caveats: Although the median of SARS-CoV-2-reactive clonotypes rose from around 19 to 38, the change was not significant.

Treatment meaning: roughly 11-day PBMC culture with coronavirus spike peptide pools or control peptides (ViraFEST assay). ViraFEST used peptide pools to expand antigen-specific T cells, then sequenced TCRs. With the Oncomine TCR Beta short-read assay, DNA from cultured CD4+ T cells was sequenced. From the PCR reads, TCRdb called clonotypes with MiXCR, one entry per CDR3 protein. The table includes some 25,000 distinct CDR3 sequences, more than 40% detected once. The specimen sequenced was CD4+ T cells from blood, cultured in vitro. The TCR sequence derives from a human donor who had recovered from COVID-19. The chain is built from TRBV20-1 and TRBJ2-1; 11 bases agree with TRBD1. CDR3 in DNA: TGCAGTGGTGTCGGGACAGGGGGGGTCAATGAGCAGTTCTTC. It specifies CSGVGTGGVNEQFF.